This TCR beta chain was captured in a study of human T cells and chemical hapten exposure. Study in general: Per-sample variation in TCR yield stemmed mainly from small pooled library volume differences. Study-wide points: TCRs at high frequency, those above 1 in 1000, did not change with DPC sensitization.

This clonotype was seen a handful of times. Its antigen is undetermined. The time point is: healthy volunteer bleed at 2 weeks. Unseparated into fractions, whole blood served as the source from which total RNA was extracted. The library attached unique molecular identifiers to individual cDNA molecules. Per the authors' pipeline: Per sample, the median was 95,638 TCRs, with values from about 22,000 to 700,000. In TCRdb, the RACE reads were re-called with MiXCR into one record per CDR3 protein. These V and J calls derive from TCRdb rather than the authors' analysis. The repertoire consists of around 130,000 distinct CDR3 sequences, with around 8.3% occurring once and the leading ten covering about 2%. The CDR3 runs 13 residues. CDR1 is MNHEY, CDR2 SVGAGI, per germline. Trimming took 8 bases from V and 7 from J, leaving 12 bases between them.

This clonotype was obtained from a male donor in good health. Some clones in this sample may be carry-over from other donors' samples. This chain joins TRBV6-5 and TRBJ1-6; no definite D call. Material: whole blood. CDR3 amino acids: CASSGRINSPLHF. The CDR3 DNA reads TGTGCCAGCTCAGGCCGGATAAATTCACCCCTCCACTTT.